These T cell receptor beta chains were read from a single sample in a study of T cell repertoires in cytomegalovirus infection. TCRdb reanalysed the reads using MiXCR and keeps one entry per CDR3 protein. The data contain 68,000 or so distinct CDR3 sequences, 20% to 25% of them seen just once; the ten biggest clones take up roughly 79%. For these TCRs, the target antigens are not known. Material for sequencing was PBMCs, sequenced either directly or after in vitro stimulation (not recorded which). The receptors derive from a human donor in good health (CMV status not recorded). Some clones in this sample may be carry-over from other donors' samples. The CDR3 runs from the conserved cysteine through the conserved F or W. A D gene is named only where the DNA matches it firmly. Only part of the rows carry a size: once, few, many, or a class if the clone is expanded.

size	V	D	J	DNA	CDR3
.	TRBV4-3	.	TRBJ2-3	TGCGCCAGCAGCCAAGGGCGGGAAGCAGATACGCAGTATTTT	CASSQGREADTQYF
.	TRBV6-1	.	TRBJ2-7	TGTGCCAGCAGTGAATTCCCCGCCTACGAGCAGTACTTC	CASSEFPAYEQYF
once	TRBV4-3	.	TRBJ1-5	TGCGCCAGCAGCCAAGACAGGAATAGCAATCAGCCCCAGCATTTT	CASSQDRNSNQPQHF
once	TRBV20-1	TRBD2	TRBJ2-1	TGCAGTGCTTACCCCCCTCGGGAGGTCAACAATGAGCAGTTCTTC	CSAYPPREVNNEQFF
.	TRBV29-1	.	TRBJ1-1	TGCAGCGGGTCACATCAACAGGGTGTAGCTTTCTTT	CSGSHQQGVAFF
few	TRBV5-1	TRBD1	TRBJ1-2	TGCGCCAGCACCCTTGTAGGGGGCCGGCAGCCAGCTAGTGAATACACCTTC	CASTLVGGRQPASEYTF
many	TRBV7-2	.	TRBJ1-6	TGTGCCAGCAGCCCGAACAGATATAATTCACCCCTCCACTTT	CASSPNRYNSPLHF
many	TRBV7-2	.	TRBJ2-5	TGTGCCAGCAGCTTAGCGACGGGGATCCAGTACTTC	CASSLATGIQYF
few	TRBV7-2	TRBD1	TRBJ2-5	TGTGCCAGCAGCTTAGGGGGACAGGGGGAGACCCAGTACTTC	CASSLGGQGETQYF
many	TRBV7-2	.	TRBJ2-3	TGTGCCAGCAGCTTAGACAGAACTAGCACAGATACGCAGTATTTT	CASSLDRTSTDTQYF
medium-sized	TRBV7-2	TRBD2	TRBJ2-5	TGTGCCAGCAGGAAAGGGACTAGCGGGAGGGCGTGGCAAGAGACCCAGTACTTC	CASRKGTSGRAWQETQYF
few	TRBV6-1	.	TRBJ1-3	TGTGCCAGCAGTGACAGCTACAACTTGGGAAACACCATATATTTT	CASSDSYNLGNTIYF
few	TRBV12-3/TRBV12-4	.	TRBJ2-6	TGTGCCAGCACCACTTCCGGGGCCAACGTCCTGACTTTC	CASTTSGANVLTF
many	TRBV11-2	.	TRBJ1-4	TGTGCCAGCAGCTTTGGGGTTAGGGAAAAACTGTTTTTT	CASSFGVREKLFF